The 7 T cell receptor beta chains below all came from one sample that was sequenced in a study of tumor-infiltrating lymphocytes in localized non-small cell lung cancer. Sequenced by immunoSEQ multiplex PCR; TCRdb stores in-frame clones only, minus some. The data hold 20,000 to 30,000 clones, with roughly 69% observed a single time. The specimen sequenced was lung tumor tissue. The origin of the receptors is a human donor with non-small cell lung cancer.

The chain employs TRBV20-1 and TRBJ2-5; TRBD2 is a possible D gene (6 bases). Germline CDR1 DFQATT, CDR2 SNEGSKA (reference sequence). There are 11 residues in the CDR3. V dropped 3 bases and J dropped 7 bases, with 9 bases sitting between them. The CDR3 here is CSARTSRTQYF. DNA for the CDR3: TGCAGTGCTAGGACTAGTAGGACCCAGTACTTC.

This clone is a singleton in its sample. This chain connects TRBV28 to TRBJ1-5, with D hard to call. The CDR3 has 15 residues. The germline V and J ends were trimmed by 3 bases and 1 base, with 10 bases remaining between them. Germline V CDR1 and CDR2: MDHEN, SYDVKM. CDR3 loop: CASSFAGGSNQPQHF. CDR3 bases: TGTGCCAGCAGTTTTGCGGGTGGGAGCAATCAGCCCCAGCATTTT.

This rearrangement joins TRBV2 to TRBJ2-5, with 7 positions matching TRBD1. The CDR3 consists of 13 residues. Trimming at V came to 6 bases and at J to 2 bases, leaving 3 bases not matched to a gene. Germline V CDR1 and CDR2: SNHLY, FYNNEI. As DNA, the CDR3 is TGTGCCAGCAGGGCGACAGGGCAAGAGACCCAGTACTTC. This encodes CASRATGQETQYF.

The gene calls are TRBV5-8 and TRBJ1-5; D uncertain. Per the germline V gene, CDR1 is SGHTS and CDR2 is YDEGEE. V dropped 0 bases and J dropped 5 bases, with 6 bases sitting between them. The CDR3 spans 13 residues. The CDR3 sequence: CASSLERYQPQHF. The CDR3 nucleotides are TGTGCCAGCAGCTTGGAAAGGTATCAGCCCCAGCATTTT.

The chain uses TRBV5-4 and TRBJ1-2; 7 bases match TRBD1. The V gene's germline CDR1 is SGHNT and CDR2 YYREEE (reference sequence). The CDR3 loop spans 12 amino acids. V was pared by 9 bases and J by 6 bases, with 8 bases of the junction left unmatched. Here the CDR3 DNA reads TGTGCCACCCTTGAGGGGGCGCATGGCTACACCTTC. This codes for CATLEGAHGYTF. Based on the CDR3 plus reference TRBV5-4 and TRBJ1-2, the full variable domain is ETGVTQSPTHLIKTRGQQVTLRCSSQSGHNTVSWYQQALGQGPQFIFQYYREEENGRGNFPPRFSGLQFPNYSSELNVNALELDDSALYLCATLEGAHGYTFGSGTRLTVV.

This clone counts as medium-sized. The chain uses TRBV28 and TRBJ2-7; a possible D gene is TRBD1 (5 bases). There are 11 residues in the CDR3. Germline CDR1 and CDR2: MDHEN and SYDVKM. Trimming left V 6 bases short and J 3 bases short, with 6 bases between. CDR3 residues: CASRRGYEQYF. The CDR3 coding sequence is TGTGCCAGCAGAAGGGGCTACGAGCAGTACTTC.

This chain links TRBV2 with TRBJ2-7; tentatively, D is TRBD1 (5 bases). CDR1 and CDR2 from the germline V gene are SNHLY and FYNNEI. This CDR3 contains 14 residues. The V and J ends lost 7 bases and 3 bases respectively, with 16 bases between them. As DNA, the CDR3 is TGTGCCAGCACTCGACGCCAGGGATACTACGAGCAGTACTTC. The encoded protein is CASTRRQGYYEQYF.